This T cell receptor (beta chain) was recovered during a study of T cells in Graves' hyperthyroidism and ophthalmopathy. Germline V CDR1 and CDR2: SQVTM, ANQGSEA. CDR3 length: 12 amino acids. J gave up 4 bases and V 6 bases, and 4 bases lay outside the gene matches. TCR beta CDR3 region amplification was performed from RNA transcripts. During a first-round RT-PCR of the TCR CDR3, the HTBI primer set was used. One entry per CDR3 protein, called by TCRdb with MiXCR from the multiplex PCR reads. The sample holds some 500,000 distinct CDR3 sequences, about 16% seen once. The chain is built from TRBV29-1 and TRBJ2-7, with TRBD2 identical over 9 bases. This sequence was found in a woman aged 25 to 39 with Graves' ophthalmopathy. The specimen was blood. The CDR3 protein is CSVGTSIYEQYF. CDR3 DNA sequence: TGCAGCGTCGGGACTAGCATATACGAGCAGTACTTC.